This record looks at one T cell receptor beta chain sequence and its context. The antigen this receptor binds is unknown. No base-level quality is on record; no much larger clone is a single base apart. V lost 0 bases and J lost 2 bases; the stretch between them is 10 bases long. The CDR3, from cysteine to phenylalanine, totals 15 residues. CDR3 DNA only is kept here, 45 bases in frame from base 1. For CDR1 and CDR2, the germline V gene lists SGHRS and YFSETQ. The time point label of this sample denotes: cycle 2 day 1 (C2D1) of nivolumab. All trial patients had relapsed after autologous stem cell transplantation, with cohorts A, B and C differing in prior brentuximab vedotin exposure. The trial cohort was composed of 56 patients with relapsed/refractory classical Hodgkin lymphoma, for whom complete response, partial response or progressive disease was recorded as best overall response. Single-agent nivolumab was administered to trial patients in the multi-cohort phase II CheckMate 205 trial. An independent review committee assessed best overall response by applying the 2007 International Working Group response criteria. Trial PBMCs were collected just before the start of nivolumab (C1D1) and during therapy at cycle 2 day 1 and cycle 4 day 1. Peripheral blood was collected in 8 mL Vacutainer Cell Preparation Tubes, from which PBMCs were isolated by centrifugation and then cryopreserved.

Genomic DNA was extracted with the Qiagen DNeasy kit from unsorted PBMCs and from negatively selected CD4+ and CD8+ fractions. Amplification of TCR beta CDR3 regions was done by immunoSEQ multiplex PCR with primers that anneal to V and J segments. A synthetic immune receptor repertoire was used to minimize amplification bias, and any remaining bias was removed computationally after sequencing. The study's processing was this. Custom Python scripts were used to quantify repertoire diversity as the Shannon entropy index. The unsorted, CD4+ and CD8+ repertoires were each analyzed separately, with the exception of combined analyses, where CD4+ and CD8+ sequences were merged in silico. A clone was considered expanded if an increase in frequency of at least 2-fold after treatment relative to C1D1 was found, and a pseudocount of 0.5 was applied to clones undetected at baseline. Clones with 0 or 1 copy at C1D1 were defined as singleton clones, while clones with 2 or more copies were defined as non-singleton clones. Clones expanded in unsorted samples were assigned a CD4+, CD8+ or unknown annotation through matching of protein sequences in sorted samples from the same patient. Wilcoxon tests were applied to paired samples to test diversity changes from C1D1 to C4D1. Not all clones reach the TCRdb copy of this immuneACCESS table, which keeps in-frame sequences only. Checked studies attribute under half of the gap to unresolved V genes and leave the rest unexplained. V and J calls and clone size follow that table, whereas D and trimming were derived from the DNA. This sample comprises tens of thousands of clones, around 88% of them detected only once. Approximately 8.1% of the sample lies in the top ten.

This specimen belongs to a study of PD-1 blockade in classical Hodgkin lymphoma (TCRdb year 2020). At the level of the whole study: Nivolumab dosing was 3 mg/kg intravenously every 2 weeks, continuing until either disease progression or unacceptable toxicity. The study used CyTOF and TCR beta sequencing to define a peripheral blood immune signature of response to PD-1 blockade in classical Hodgkin lymphoma. The investigation overall reported the following: CD4+ but not CD8+ TCR diversity rose significantly by C4D1 (p=0.0027 vs p=0.16), most apparent in complete responders (p=0.02). Trial patients with a complete response had baseline diversity similar to that of newly diagnosed patients, while partial responders and progressors had significantly lower diversity. Lower diversity was seen in patients whose nivolumab began less than 1 year after ASCT, and these patients were left out of later analyses so that immune reconstitution would not confound the results. Newly diagnosed patients were reported to have lower baseline TCR diversity than healthy donors, and relapsed/refractory patients were reported to have lower baseline TCR diversity still. The study was restricted to a single clinical trial cohort, and the causes of repertoire differences, possibly disease activity or prior therapy, were left undefined.

The sample consisted of peripheral blood mononuclear cells (PBMCs), taken before the second cycle of nivolumab. The sequence came from a human donor with classical Hodgkin lymphoma. The rearrangement combines TRBV5-1 with TRBJ2-3, and perhaps TRBD1 as D gene, on 6 matching bases. The nucleotides read TGCGCCAGCAGCTTGGGACAGGCCTACACAGATACGCAGTATTTT. Its translation reads: CASSLGQAYTDTQYF. The reference TRBV5-1 and TRBJ2-3 proteins fill in what lies around the CDR3, so the full variable domain reads KAGVTQTPRYLIKTRGQQVTLSCSPISGHRSVSWYQQTPGQGLQFLFEYFSETQRNKGNFPGRFSGRQFSNSRSEMNVSTLELGDSALYLCASSLGQAYTDTQYFGPGTRLTVL.